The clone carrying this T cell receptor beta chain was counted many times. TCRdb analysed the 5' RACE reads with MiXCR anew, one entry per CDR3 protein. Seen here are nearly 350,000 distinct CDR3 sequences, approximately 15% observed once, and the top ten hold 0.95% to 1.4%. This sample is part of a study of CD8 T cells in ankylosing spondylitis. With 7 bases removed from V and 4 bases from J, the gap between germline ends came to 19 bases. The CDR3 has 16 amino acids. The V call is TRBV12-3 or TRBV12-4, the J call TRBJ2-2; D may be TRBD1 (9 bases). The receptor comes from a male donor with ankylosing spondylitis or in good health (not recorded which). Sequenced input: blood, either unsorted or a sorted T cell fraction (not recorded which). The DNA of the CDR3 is TGTGCCAGCATCTTACAGGGGGCGGGGGGCACCGGGGAGCTGTTTTTT. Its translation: CASILQGAGGTGELFF.